The 25 T cell receptor beta chains presented below share a single source sample, sequenced in a study of blood T cell repertoires in COVID-19. Sequenced by immunoSEQ multiplex PCR; TCRdb stores in-frame clones only, minus some. The sample lists 150,000 to 190,000 clones, around 85% seen once, with 2.4% in the top ten. The specimen was peripheral blood. The source of these receptors is a woman between 65 and 79 years old with acute or convalescent COVID-19.

The chain joins TRBV6-6 to TRBJ2-1; tentatively, D is TRBD1 (6 bases). Trimming removed 7 bases at V and 10 bases at J, with 11 bases between. The CDR3 has 11 amino acids. Germline CDR1 MNHNY, CDR2 SVGAGI (reference sequence). CDR3 protein: CASTGTLEQFF. The CDR3, as DNA: TGTGCCAGCACCGGGACACTCGAGCAGTTCTTC.

The V and J genes are TRBV12-3 or TRBV12-4 and TRBJ2-5, with a tentative D call TRBD1 (6 bases). This CDR3 region has 12 residues. With 6 bases removed from V and 3 bases from J, the gap between germline ends came to 8 bases. The CDR3 region is CASRPGEETQYF. The DNA for the CDR3 is TGTGCCAGCAGACCAGGGGAAGAGACCCAGTACTTC.

A few counts support this clone. This chain joins TRBV2 and TRBJ1-3, with TRBD1 matching over 9 bases. Germline CDR1 and CDR2: SNHLY and FYNNEI. The ends lost 6 bases at V and 0 bases at J; junction bases unmatched: 6. This CDR3 has 16 residues. The CDR3 loop reads CASRDPGQGSGNTIYF. CDR3 DNA: TGTGCCAGCAGGGACCCGGGACAGGGCTCTGGAAACACCATATATTTT.

This clone was seen once. The J gene is TRBJ1-2, the V gene TRBV10-3; TRBD1 aligns across 9 bases. The CDR3 consists of 13 residues. J lost 5 bases, V lost 6 bases, and 4 bases had no gene match. Germline values: CDR1 ENHRY, CDR2 SYGVKD. The CDR3 nucleotides are TGTGCCATCAGCTCCGGGACAGGGTATGGCTACACCTTC. Protein product: CAISSGTGYGYTF.

J is TRBJ1-2 and V is TRBV19; perhaps TRBD1 as D (6 bases). This CDR3 has 17 amino acids. Trimming removed 3 bases at V and 2 bases at J, with 19 bases between. CDR1 and CDR2 from the germline V gene are LNHDA and SQIVND (reference sequence). For the CDR3, the DNA is TGTGCCAGTAGTATGTCTCGCCAGGGGTTCTCAAACTATGGCTACACCTTC. It codes for CASSMSRQGFSNYGYTF.

This rearrangement joins TRBV6-6 to TRBJ1-2; D remains unclear. The germline CDR1 and CDR2 sequences are MNHNY and SVGAGI (reference sequence). The V end was cut by 5 bases, the J end by 8 bases, with 21 bases between. The CDR3 is 15 residues long. DNA of the CDR3: TGTGCCAGCAGTCCCCGACAAAGGATGTCTACGGGCTACACCTTC. Translated: CASSPRQRMSTGYTF.

The chain combines TRBV3-1 (or the pseudogene TRBV3-2) with TRBJ2-1; 9 bases line up with TRBD1. The CDR3 runs 13 residues. Germline CDR1 is LGHDT and CDR2 is YNNKEL (reference sequence). The V segment lost 2 bases and the J segment 9 bases; nucleotides outside the gene matches: 2. The CDR3 DNA sequence: TGTGCCAGCAGCCAACGGGACAGGGCTGAGCAGTTCTTC. This encodes CASSQRDRAEQFF.

The gene calls are TRBV2 and TRBJ1-6, with TRBD1 matching 7 bases. Germline values: CDR1 SNHLY, CDR2 FYNNEI. V trimming: 5 bases; J trimming: 3 bases; junction bases outside the gene matches: 1. This CDR3 has 14 amino acids. The CDR3 loop is CASSRDSYNSPLHF. The CDR3 bases are TGTGCCAGCAGTCGGGACAGCTATAATTCACCCCTCCACTTT.

CDR3 coding DNA: TGTGCCAGCAGCCCAGGGACGAACCAGGGAAGACGGGGGCAAGAGACCCAGTACTTC. It yields the protein CASSPGTNQGRRGQETQYF. J is TRBJ2-5 and V is TRBV7-9; TRBD2 is a possible D gene (6 bases). This CDR3 region has 19 residues. Germline V lookup: CDR1 SEHNR, CDR2 FQNEAQ (reference sequence). Trimming stripped 5 bases from V and 2 bases from J, with 27 bases between.

This chain joins TRBV24-1 and TRBJ2-1; D not resolved. The V end was cut by 3 bases, the J end by 10 bases, with 6 bases between. CDR1 KGHDR and CDR2 SFDVKD come from the germline V gene. The CDR3 is made up of 11 amino acids. The CDR3 DNA follows: TGTGCCACCAGTGATAGCTGGGAGCAGTTCTTC. Translated: CATSDSWEQFF.

J is TRBJ2-7 and V is TRBV10-1, with 8 bases fitting TRBD1. Germline CDR1 WNHNN, CDR2 SYGVQD (reference sequence). The length of the CDR3 is 16 residues. The junction had 10 bases not matched to a gene; V was cut back by 2 bases and J by 4 bases. CDR3 nucleotides: TGCGCCAGCAGTGAGATTCGACAGGGGATGTTTTACGAGCAGTACGTC. Protein sequence: CASSEIRQGMFYEQYV.

The chain combines TRBV19 with TRBJ2-2, with D possibly matching TRBD2 (5 bases). V lost 5 bases and J lost 6, with 7 bases in between. The length of the CDR3 is 12 residues. Germline V CDR1 and CDR2: LNHDA, SQIVND (reference sequence). The CDR3 nucleotides are TGTGCCAGTAGTTACGGGGCCGGGGAGCTGTTTTTT. Its protein product is CASSYGAGELFF.

The chain joins TRBV7-2 to TRBJ1-6, with D perhaps TRBD1 (5 bases). The germline CDR1 and CDR2 sequences are SGHTA and FQGNSA. V gave up 5 bases and J gave up 9 bases, with 20 bases separating them. The CDR3 runs 16 residues. CDR3 sequence (DNA): TGTGCCAGCAGCGTCGCGGCTGGGGGGAACCCTTCACCCCTCCACTTT. Translation: CASSVAAGGNPSPLHF.

The chain recombines TRBV18 with TRBJ2-1; TRBD1 matches at 8 bases. Looked up from germline, CDR1 is KGHSH and CDR2 is LQKENI. This CDR3 is 14 amino acids long. Germline trimming cut 6 bases from V and 4 bases from J; bases unmatched to any gene: 5. The CDR3 protein is CASSRDRSYNEQFF. The CDR3 region has the DNA TGTGCCAGCTCGCGGGACAGGTCATACAATGAGCAGTTCTTC.

V gene TRBV6-2 or TRBV6-3 combines with J gene TRBJ2-7, with D possibly being TRBD1 (6 bases). The CDR3 totals 13 residues. CDR1 and CDR2 from the germline V gene are MNHEY and SVGEGT. V dropped 4 bases and J dropped 4 bases, with 11 bases sitting between them. The CDR3, as DNA: TGTGCCAGCAGTTCGGGACACGAATACGAGCAGTACTTC. Protein product: CASSSGHEYEQYF.

V gene TRBV4-2 combines with J gene TRBJ2-2; TRBD1 aligns across 7 bases. The trim removed 0 bases at V and 6 bases at J, leaving 4 bases unmatched. This CDR3 region has 15 residues. Germline V CDR1 and CDR2: LGHNA, YNFKEQ. In DNA, the CDR3 is TGTGCCAGCAGCCAAGATGGGCAGGGGGCCGGGGAGCTGTTTTTT. It encodes CASSQDGQGAGELFF.

This clone occurred a few times. The chain recombines TRBV28 with TRBJ1-2; the D is unclear. V lost 6 bases, J lost 7 bases, and 15 bases lay in between. Germline loops: CDR1 MDHEN, CDR2 SYDVKM. This CDR3 comprises 13 residues. The CDR3 nucleotides are TGTGCCAGCAGGAACGGGATCCGGGGTGGCTACACCTTC. Protein sequence: CASRNGIRGGYTF.

The rearrangement joins TRBV9 to TRBJ1-1, with TRBD1 identical over 9 bases. There are 15 residues in the CDR3. Germline assignment: CDR1 SGDLS and CDR2 YYNGEE. Trimming took 3 bases from V and 5 from J; bases not matched to a gene: 8. CDR3 amino acids: CASSGQGGVGTEAFF. CDR3 coding DNA: TGTGCCAGCAGCGGACAGGGGGGAGTTGGAACTGAAGCTTTCTTT.

The rearrangement joins TRBV2 to TRBJ2-3; D gene uncertain. The CDR3 totals 10 residues. The germline V and J ends were trimmed by 6 bases and 10 bases, with 8 bases remaining between them. Per the germline V gene, CDR1 is SNHLY and CDR2 is FYNNEI. CDR3: CASSVAAQYF. CDR3 in DNA: TGTGCCAGCAGCGTAGCAGCGCAGTATTTT.

The rearrangement uses TRBV18 and TRBJ2-5; D unclear. The CDR3 covers 14 residues. Germline CDR1 and CDR2: KGHSH and LQKENI. V lost 1 base to trimming and J lost 2 bases, with 8 bases between them. The CDR3 coding sequence is TGTGCCAGCTCACCACGGTCACAGCAAGAGACCCAGTACTTC. It yields the protein CASSPRSQQETQYF.

J is TRBJ1-2 and V is TRBV5-1; D is possibly TRBD1 (6 bases). This CDR3 is 15 amino acids long. V lost 4 bases and J 2 bases, leaving 15 bases between the germline ends. CDR1 is SGHRS and CDR2 is YFSETQ in the germline V gene. Written as DNA, the CDR3 is TGCGCCAGCAGCCCACAGGGAGAAGTGAACTATGGCTACACCTTC. Protein: CASSPQGEVNYGYTF.

V usage is TRBV28 and J usage is TRBJ1-1, with 9 bases fitting TRBD1. Germline CDR1 is MDHEN and CDR2 is SYDVKM. V shed 4 bases, J shed 7 bases, and the junction held 4 bases outside the gene matches. The CDR3 runs 13 residues. CDR3 DNA sequence: TGTGCCAGCAGTTCGGGACAGGGAATTGAAGCTTTCTTT. It codes for CASSSGQGIEAFF.

This chain joins TRBV6-6 and TRBJ2-7; no clear D gene. V lost 6 bases and J 2 bases, leaving 8 bases between the germline ends. This CDR3 is built from 12 residues. The germline V gene has CDR1 MNHNY and CDR2 SVGAGI (reference sequence). The CDR3 here is CASRTPAYEQYF. The DNA for the CDR3 is TGTGCCAGCAGAACGCCGGCCTACGAGCAGTACTTC.

The rearrangement uses TRBV5-1 and TRBJ2-1; 9 bases align to TRBD1. The V gene's germline CDR1 is SGHRS and CDR2 YFSETQ. The CDR3 sequence is 15 residues long. J was trimmed by 3 bases and V by 5 bases; bases with no gene match: 6. The CDR3 loop reads CASSRGTGIYNEQFF. The CDR3 bases are TGCGCCAGCAGTCGCGGGACAGGGATCTACAATGAGCAGTTCTTC.

This sequence joins TRBV5-1 and TRBJ1-6; TRBD1 matches at 7 bases. Germline V gene sequence: CDR1 SGHRS, CDR2 YFSETQ. The CDR3 totals 16 residues. The V segment lost 0 bases and the J segment 2 bases; nucleotides outside the gene matches: 2. The CDR3 bases are TGCGCCAGCAGCTTGGACGGACAGGCCTATAATTCACCCCTCCACTTT. Protein: CASSLDGQAYNSPLHF.